This TCR beta chain emerged from a study of blood T cell repertoires in COVID-19. Produced via immunoSEQ multiplex PCR; TCRdb's table is partial and in-frame only. The repertoire has about 91,000 clones, 80% to 90% of them found once; the top ten carry 7% to 8.5%. With 1 base removed from V and 4 bases from J, the gap between germline ends came to 9 bases. Germline lookup yields CDR1 SGHTA and CDR2 FQGTGA. CDR3 size: 14 residues. The J gene is TRBJ2-3, the V gene TRBV7-3; D ambiguous. The sequence was obtained from a woman aged 70-85 years with acute or convalescent COVID-19. Sequencing input: peripheral blood. DNA for the CDR3: TGTGCCAGCAGCTTAATCGTCGAGTCAGATACGCAGTATTTT. It codes for CASSLIVESDTQYF.